A selection of T cell receptor beta chains follows, all from one sample in a study of blood T cell repertoires in COVID-19. Clones were sequenced by immunoSEQ multiplex PCR, and TCRdb holds only the in-frame ones, with some missing. The table shows around 300,000 clones, with 89% occurring only once. Source material: PBMCs or T cells enriched from blood (not recorded which). The receptors here all came from a young woman who had recovered from COVID-19. Each CDR3 is given with its conserved first and last residue. The order of the fields is J gene, clone size, D gene, V gene, CDR3 protein, CDR3 DNA. D genes are given only for firm matches. The size of a clone is reported for some rows only, either as once, few or many, or as a class for expanded clones.

j_call: TRBJ2-7
clone_size: .
d_call: .
v_call: TRBV28
cdr3_aa: CASRIQGGNYEQYF
cdr3_nt: TGTGCCAGCAGAATACAGGGAGGGAACTACGAGCAGTACTTC

j_call: TRBJ2-1
clone_size: .
d_call: .
v_call: TRBV6-5
cdr3_aa: CASSYSGAIPFNEQFF
cdr3_nt: TGTGCCAGCAGTTACTCAGGGGCCATACCTTTCAATGAGCAGTTCTTC

j_call: TRBJ2-7
clone_size: .
d_call: TRBD1
v_call: TRBV5-1
cdr3_aa: CASMRQGVGEQYF
cdr3_nt: TGCGCCAGCATGAGGCAGGGGGTAGGGGAGCAGTACTTC

j_call: TRBJ1-5
clone_size: .
d_call: TRBD1
v_call: TRBV5-1
cdr3_aa: CASSFGTGVGQPQHF
cdr3_nt: TGCGCCAGCAGCTTTGGGACAGGGGTAGGTCAGCCCCAGCATTTT

j_call: TRBJ1-5
clone_size: .
d_call: TRBD1
v_call: TRBV19
cdr3_aa: CASSIETGVHQPQHF
cdr3_nt: TGTGCCAGTAGTATAGAAACAGGGGTTCATCAGCCCCAGCATTTT

j_call: TRBJ1-3
clone_size: .
d_call: TRBD1
v_call: TRBV19
cdr3_aa: CASTNIGTALSGNTIYF
cdr3_nt: TGTGCCAGTACTAATATCGGGACAGCGTTATCTGGAAACACCATATATTTT

j_call: TRBJ1-1
clone_size: .
d_call: .
v_call: TRBV7-2
cdr3_aa: CASSFDTNTEAFF
cdr3_nt: TGTGCCAGCAGCTTCGACACGAACACTGAAGCTTTCTTT

j_call: TRBJ2-3
clone_size: .
d_call: TRBD1
v_call: TRBV5-1
cdr3_aa: CASSRDRGNTDTQYF
cdr3_nt: TGCGCCAGCAGCCGGGACAGGGGGAACACAGATACGCAGTATTTT

j_call: TRBJ1-4
clone_size: .
d_call: .
v_call: TRBV5-1
cdr3_aa: CASSLVSARGNEKLFF
cdr3_nt: TGCGCCAGCAGCTTGGTGTCCGCCCGGGGGAATGAAAAACTGTTTTTT

j_call: TRBJ1-5
clone_size: few
d_call: TRBD1
v_call: TRBV19
cdr3_aa: CASSILGQEAGPQHF
cdr3_nt: TGTGCCAGTAGTATACTGGGACAGGAAGCTGGGCCCCAGCATTTT

j_call: TRBJ2-2
clone_size: once
d_call: .
v_call: TRBV27
cdr3_aa: CASSLEMTDTGELFF
cdr3_nt: TGTGCCAGCAGTCTAGAAATGACAGACACGGGGGAGCTGTTTTTT

j_call: TRBJ2-7
clone_size: .
d_call: TRBD2
v_call: TRBV10-2
cdr3_aa: CASSSGRNPIYEQYF
cdr3_nt: TGCGCCAGCAGTAGCGGGAGGAACCCTATATACGAGCAGTACTTC

j_call: TRBJ2-7
clone_size: .
d_call: .
v_call: TRBV4-3
cdr3_aa: CASSQDLRYEQYF
cdr3_nt: TGCGCCAGCAGCCAAGATTTACGGTACGAGCAGTACTTC

j_call: TRBJ1-1
clone_size: once
d_call: .
v_call: TRBV19
cdr3_aa: CASSIDMGGEADTEAFF
cdr3_nt: TGTGCCAGTAGTATAGATATGGGGGGTGAAGCGGACACTGAAGCTTTCTTT

j_call: TRBJ2-1
clone_size: .
d_call: .
v_call: TRBV15
cdr3_aa: CATSRDGPRLTYNEQFF
cdr3_nt: TGTGCCACCAGCAGAGATGGGCCTCGCCTGACCTACAATGAGCAGTTCTTC

j_call: TRBJ2-1
clone_size: .
d_call: TRBD2
v_call: TRBV30
cdr3_aa: CAWGSGGGEQFF
cdr3_nt: TGTGCCTGGGGGAGCGGGGGGGGCGAGCAGTTCTTC

j_call: TRBJ2-1
clone_size: .
d_call: TRBD2
v_call: TRBV5-1
cdr3_aa: CASSSGLAGASLHSSYNEQFF
cdr3_nt: TGCGCCAGCAGCTCGGGACTAGCGGGAGCGAGTTTACATAGCTCCTACAATGAGCAGTTCTTC

j_call: TRBJ1-6
clone_size: .
d_call: TRBD1
v_call: TRBV27
cdr3_aa: CASSWTGSSPLHF
cdr3_nt: TGTGCCAGCAGTTGGACAGGTAGTTCACCCCTCCACTTT

j_call: TRBJ2-5
clone_size: .
d_call: TRBD2
v_call: TRBV28
cdr3_aa: CASSLGGSQTQYF
cdr3_nt: TGTGCCAGCAGTTTGGGAGGGTCCCAGACCCAGTACTTC

j_call: TRBJ2-1
clone_size: .
d_call: TRBD2
v_call: TRBV5-4
cdr3_aa: CASSLTSGIGNEQFF
cdr3_nt: TGTGCCAGCAGCTTGACTAGCGGGATTGGGAATGAGCAGTTCTTC

j_call: TRBJ2-1
clone_size: .
d_call: .
v_call: TRBV5-1
cdr3_aa: CASSLGAISSYNEQFF
cdr3_nt: TGCGCCAGCAGCTTGGGGGCTATAAGCTCCTACAATGAGCAGTTCTTC

j_call: TRBJ2-4
clone_size: .
d_call: .
v_call: TRBV6-2/TRBV6-3
cdr3_aa: CASSYGAELAKNIQYF
cdr3_nt: TGTGCCAGCAGTTACGGGGCTGAATTAGCCAAAAACATTCAGTACTTC

j_call: TRBJ2-1
clone_size: .
d_call: TRBD1
v_call: TRBV5-1
cdr3_aa: CASSLVGTAYNEQFF
cdr3_nt: TGCGCCAGCAGCTTGGTAGGGACAGCATACAATGAGCAGTTCTTC

j_call: TRBJ1-5
clone_size: .
d_call: TRBD1
v_call: TRBV19
cdr3_aa: CASSTGQGVSGNQPQHF
cdr3_nt: TGTGCCAGTAGTACGGGACAGGGGGTGTCCGGAAATCAGCCCCAGCATTTT

j_call: TRBJ1-3
clone_size: .
d_call: .
v_call: TRBV4-2
cdr3_aa: CASSQTRAHTIYF
cdr3_nt: TGTGCCAGCAGCCAGACCAGGGCCCACACCATATATTTT

j_call: TRBJ1-2
clone_size: .
d_call: .
v_call: TRBV29-1
cdr3_aa: CSVVAGAGDYGYTF
cdr3_nt: TGCAGCGTTGTTGCGGGGGCAGGGGACTATGGCTACACCTTC

j_call: TRBJ1-5
clone_size: .
d_call: .
v_call: TRBV9
cdr3_aa: CASSVDGGNQPQHF
cdr3_nt: TGTGCCAGCAGCGTAGACGGGGGCAATCAGCCCCAGCATTTT

j_call: TRBJ1-4
clone_size: .
d_call: .
v_call: TRBV9
cdr3_aa: CASSVSAGIEKLFF
cdr3_nt: TGTGCCAGCAGCGTATCAGCAGGAATTGAAAAACTGTTTTTT